The text below deals with one TCR beta chain. Its antigen target is currently unknown. One base away there is no much larger clone; base qualities are not given. Patients with a history of autoimmune disease or receiving systemic immunosuppression were excluded from the trial. Peripheral blood for TCR sequencing was drawn from every dose cohort at baseline, at cycle 4 day 1 and at cycle 7 day 1. The samples were taken from a phase I, first-in-human, multicenter, open-label dose-escalation trial of ivuxolimab. The trial enrolled adults with locally advanced or metastatic head and neck squamous cell, hepatocellular, melanoma or renal cell carcinoma. Before TCR sequencing, CD4+ and CD8+ T cells were separately sorted from peripheral blood. This sample was taken from a study of OX40 agonist ivuxolimab in advanced cancers. With respect to the entire study: Ivuxolimab was an agonistic, fully human IgG2 monoclonal antibody directed against OX40 (CD134), a costimulatory receptor. In the dose-escalation cohort, approximately 80% of patients were male, and the mean age was approximately 60 years with a range of roughly 23 to 79. The point of sequencing TCRbeta in the periphery was to test whether ivuxolimab changed TCR sequence diversity and drove clonal T-cell expansion. Partial responses occurred in three dose-escalation patients: two with cutaneous melanoma and one with hepatocellular carcinoma. Of the 50 or so patients in dose escalation, 19 had hepatocellular carcinoma, about 15 had melanoma, 9 had renal cell carcinoma and 9 had head and neck cancer. The paper describes the monotherapy dose-escalation part (N = 52 patients) of the phase I trial of ivuxolimab. Patients were allowed to have had prior anti-PD-1, anti-PD-L1 or anti-CTLA-4 therapy, and approximately 40% of the dose-escalation patients had previously received checkpoint inhibitors. Intravenous ivuxolimab was administered to patients every 2 weeks at six dose levels: 0.01, 0.1, 0.3, 1.5, 3 and 10 mg/kg.

The paper's findings and limits, for the study overall: At doses of 0.1 to 3.0 mg/kg, clonal expansion of both CD4+ and CD8+ T cells in blood was seen between baseline and week 6. Low levels of normalized T-cell clonal expansion were also seen in some nonresponding patients. Partial responders in the 0.1-3.0 mg/kg groups had among the lowest normalized peripheral clonal expansion, especially among CD8+ T cells. Antigen specificity was not determined for the clonally expanded peripheral T cells. After ivuxolimab, CD8+ T cells had more expanded clones than CD4+ T cells on average.

For sequencing of the TCRbeta CDR3 region, genomic DNA was extracted from the sorted cells. The immunoSEQ Assay was used to sequence the TCRbeta CDR3 regions. This is the immuneACCESS table as TCRdb keeps it, with only in-frame sequences that have V and J called. A part of the clones is gone; compared with another copy, unresolved V genes explain less than half, and the rest is unexplained. The sample has some 80,000 clones on record, about 88% of them singletons. The ten largest clones capture 0.65% to 0.8% of the sample. Trimming takes 0 bases from V and 0 bases from J, and the germline ends sit 6 bases apart. There are 15 amino acids in the CDR3, from cysteine to phenylalanine inclusive. The retained sequence is limited to the CDR3, 45 bases, with the frame set at the first base. Taken from the germline V gene, the CDR1 and CDR2 loops are SGDLS and YYNGEE.

The sequence is built from TRBV9 and TRBJ2-2, with TRBD2 perhaps the D gene, on 5 matching bases. Sequencing used CD4+ or CD8+ T cells sorted from blood, obtained in a trial of the OX40 agonist ivuxolimab. The sequence was collected from an adult with an advanced solid tumor such as melanoma, head and neck, liver or kidney cancer. For the CDR3, the sequence is CASSVDSANTGELFF. The base sequence is TGTGCCAGCAGCGTAGATAGCGCGAACACCGGGGAGCTGTTTTTT.